What follows are 2 T cell receptor beta chains derived from one specimen sequenced in a study of regulatory T cells. Study-wide results and limits: In CD3G-deficient patients, conventional CD4+ T cells were enriched for hydrophobic CDR3 residues at positions 6 and 7.

These receptors' targets are unknown. The primer mix had 52 TRBV and 13 TRBJ primers. Profiling relied on immunoSEQ multiplex PCR, and the TCRdb table lists in-frame clones only, not all of them. The sample carries some 29,000 clones, roughly 92% recorded once. The sample comprised conventional CD4+ T cells sorted from blood. These receptors were taken from a person between 18 and 30 years old with CD3G deficiency.

The chain has TRBV5-1 and TRBJ1-2; 9 bases align to TRBD1. J was trimmed by 8 bases and V by 4 bases; bases with no gene match: 9. The germline CDR1 and CDR2 sequences are SGHRS and YFSETQ. This CDR3 region has 14 residues. The CDR3 bases are TGCGCCAGCAGCACCGGGACAGGGATGGGAGGCTACACCTTC. Encoded protein: CASSTGTGMGGYTF.

The V call is TRBV6-1, the J call TRBJ2-1, with TRBD1 identical over 8 bases. Germline CDR1 is MNHNS and CDR2 is SASEGT. This CDR3 region has 15 residues. The V gene end was trimmed by 4 bases and the J gene end by 9 bases; junction bases not matched to a gene: 11. The CDR3 nucleotides are TGTGCCAGCAGTGCAGGACAGGGCCCGATGAGTGAGCAGTTCTTC. Its translation: CASSAGQGPMSEQFF.